One and the same sample provided the 9 T cell receptor beta chains below, sequenced in a study of siplizumab effects on memory and regulatory T cells. The table came from immunoSEQ multiplex PCR; TCRdb's copy has only in-frame clones and leaves some out. The sample carries roughly 56,000 clones, approximately 95% recorded once. What was sequenced was CD8+ T cells sorted from blood. The receptor set was obtained from a human donor in good health.

The chain recombines TRBV18 with TRBJ2-7; 7 nucleotides agree with TRBD2. V lost 4 bases to trimming and J lost 3 bases; unmatched junction nucleotides: 6. The germline V gene encodes CDR1 KGHSH and CDR2 LQKENI. The CDR3 loop spans 14 amino acids. For the CDR3, the DNA is TGTGCCAGCTCACTTAGCGGGTGGAGCTACGAGCAGTACTTC. As protein: CASSLSGWSYEQYF. Looking up the rest from reference TRBV18 and TRBJ2-7 gives the full variable domain: NAGVMQNPRHLVRRRGQEARLRCSPMKGHSHVYWYRQLPEEGLKFMVYLQKENIIDESGMPKERFSAEFPKEGPSILRIQQVVRGDSAAYFCASSLSGWSYEQYFGPGTRLTVT.

The rearrangement joins TRBV6-6 to TRBJ2-7; D remains ambiguous. CDR3 length: 13 amino acids. V lost 0 bases to trimming and J lost 2 bases, with 5 bases between them. Germline loops: CDR1 MNHNY, CDR2 SVGAGI (reference sequence). The CDR3 DNA follows: TGTGCCAGCAGTTACTCGACGGCCTACGAGCAGTACTTC. As protein: CASSYSTAYEQYF.

A single count supports this clone. The chain recombines TRBV28 with TRBJ2-5; tentatively, D is TRBD2 (5 bases). Germline loops: CDR1 MDHEN, CDR2 SYDVKM. Trimming removed 7 bases from V and 5 bases from J, with 23 bases in between. CDR3 length equals 16 residues. Written as DNA, the CDR3 is TGTGCCAGCACCCCGTCGAGGGTAGGGAGTATCGAGACCCAGTACTTC. Protein sequence: CASTPSRVGSIETQYF.

This clone was seen once. V and J are TRBV14 and TRBJ1-1; D gene ambiguous. V lost 0 bases, J lost 5 bases, and 7 bases lay in between. The CDR3 is made up of 13 amino acids. The germline CDR1 and CDR2 sequences are SGHDN and FVKESK. The CDR3 coding sequence is TGTGCCAGCAGCCAAGAAAGCTGGACTGAAGCTTTCTTT. Translation gives CASSQESWTEAFF.

The chain carries TRBV5-1 and TRBJ2-7; 8 bases are a match to TRBD1. The length of the CDR3 is 14 residues. The J segment lost 3 bases and the V segment lost 8 bases, leaving 10 bases of the junction unmatched. Germline-derived CDR1 and CDR2 are SGHRS and YFSETQ. DNA for the CDR3: TGCGCCAGTCATATAGGGACAGGAGGCTACGAGCAGTACTTC. Translation: CASHIGTGGYEQYF.

Comment on this clone: At the DNA level, this CDR3 is encoded by other sequences in the same sample as well. The chain couples TRBV9 to TRBJ2-2; D gene ambiguous. CDR3 size: 15 residues. The germline V gene encodes CDR1 SGDLS and CDR2 YYNGEE. The V and J ends lost 0 bases and 0 bases respectively, with 6 bases between them. CDR3 region: CASSVGGANTGELFF. DNA for the CDR3: TGTGCCAGCAGCGTAGGCGGCGCGAACACCGGGGAGCTGTTTTTT.

The chain has TRBV30 and TRBJ2-2, with 10 bases matching TRBD1. V lost 2 bases, J lost 5 bases, and 5 bases stayed unmatched. Germline loops: CDR1 GTSNPN, CDR2 SVGIG (reference sequence). The length of the CDR3 is 15 residues. The CDR3 here is CAWSWGTGVTGELFF. DNA for the CDR3: TGTGCCTGGAGTTGGGGGACAGGGGTGACCGGGGAGCTGTTTTTT.

A single count supports this clone. The chain combines TRBV7-9 with TRBJ2-1; D may be TRBD1 or TRBD2 (5 bases each). V lost 5 bases and J 10 bases, leaving 9 bases between the germline ends. CDR3 length equals 11 residues. Germline loops: CDR1 SEHNR, CDR2 FQNEAQ (reference sequence). This CDR3 is CASSLGTEQFF. DNA for the CDR3: TGTGCCAGCAGCCTAGGGACCGAGCAGTTCTTC.

The chain uses TRBV6-5 and TRBJ2-3; D may correspond to TRBD1 or TRBD2 (6 bases each). With 3 bases removed from V and 4 bases from J, the gap between germline ends came to 11 bases. The CDR3 sequence is 14 residues long. Germline V lookup: CDR1 MNHEY, CDR2 SVGAGI. CDR3 sequence: CASSYRGESDTQYF. The CDR3 DNA reads TGTGCCAGCAGTTATAGGGGGGAGTCAGATACGCAGTATTTT.